These 25 T cell receptor beta chains share one sample of origin, sequenced in a study of cytomegalovirus exposure and HLA in healthy donors. 60 Vbeta and 13 Jbeta primers were used in PCR. Sequencing was performed with immunoSEQ multiplex PCR; in TCRdb, only in-frame clones are kept and a portion is missing. The table includes fewer than 140,000 clones, around four fifths detected once. Sequencing was performed on PBMCs. The receptors derive from a man in his fifties in good health and CMV-seronegative.

This clone was seen a handful of times. The rearrangement links TRBV9 to TRBJ2-5, with TRBD2 matching 11 bases. Germline values: CDR1 SGDLS, CDR2 YYNGEE. J gave up 4 bases and V 4 bases, and 9 bases lay outside the gene matches. The length of the CDR3 is 16 residues. CDR3 DNA: TGTGCCAGCAGCTCACTAGCGGGGGTAATCAGAGAGACCCAGTACTTC. Protein: CASSSLAGVIRETQYF.

This chain uses TRBV5-1 with TRBJ2-2, with TRBD1 as a possible D gene (5 bases). Trimming removed 4 bases at V and 6 bases at J, with 13 bases between. Germline values: CDR1 SGHRS, CDR2 YFSETQ. The CDR3 has 14 amino acids. The CDR3 spells CASSPVSRAGELFF. The CDR3 DNA is TGCGCCAGCAGCCCCGTAAGCAGGGCCGGGGAGCTGTTTTTT.

V gene TRBV7-2 combines with J gene TRBJ2-7, with D perhaps TRBD2 (6 bases). CDR3 size: 13 residues. The germline V gene encodes CDR1 SGHTA and CDR2 FQGNSA. Trimming stripped 1 base from V and 6 bases from J, with 10 bases between. This chain's CDR3 is CASSLDWGGEQYV. CDR3 sequence (DNA): TGTGCCAGCAGCTTAGACTGGGGAGGCGAGCAGTACGTC.

The V call is TRBV4-1, the J call TRBJ1-1, with a possible D match to TRBD1 (5 bases). Deletions cut 2 bases from V and 3 bases from J, with 13 bases between. CDR1 is MGHRA, CDR2 YSYEKL, per germline. The CDR3 is 15 residues long. CDR3 in amino acids: CASSQKIGRDTEAFF. Here the CDR3 DNA reads TGCGCCAGCAGCCAAAAGATCGGCAGGGACACTGAAGCTTTCTTT.

In nucleotides, the CDR3 is TGTGCCAGCAGTGAATGGCGGGGGGAGATCGGCTACACCTTC. Translated, it gives CASSEWRGEIGYTF. The gene calls are TRBV25-1 and TRBJ1-2, with a tentative D call TRBD1 (5 bases). Germline values: CDR1 MGHDK, CDR2 SYGVNS. V lost 1 base to trimming and J lost 8 bases, with 14 bases between them. The CDR3 is made up of 14 amino acids.

V usage is TRBV19 and J usage is TRBJ2-3, with TRBD2 identical over 10 bases. V was clipped by 6 bases and J by 4 bases; unmatched bases: 7. This CDR3 spans 15 amino acids. Germline CDR1 reads LNHDA; CDR2 reads SQIVND (reference sequence). The CDR3 nucleotides are TGTGCCAGTAGCCCACCGGGACTAGCGTCAGATACGCAGTATTTT. It encodes CASSPPGLASDTQYF.

The rearrangement uses TRBV28 and TRBJ2-5, with a weak D call TRBD2 (5 bases). Germline loops: CDR1 MDHEN, CDR2 SYDVKM. V lost 4 bases and J 1 base, leaving 10 bases between the germline ends. This CDR3 comprises 14 residues. The DNA for the CDR3 is TGTGCCAGCAGTTCTCGGGGTCCCCAAGAGACCCAGTACTTC. Translated: CASSSRGPQETQYF.

Notes on this clone: One junction end disagrees with the germline gene, perhaps due to a read error. This chain uses TRBV7-7 with TRBJ2-5; TRBD2 matches at 8 bases. CDR3 size: 14 residues. Germline CDR1 reads SSHAT; CDR2 reads FNYEAQ (reference sequence). In nucleotides, the CDR3 is TGTGCTAGCAGCCGCGGACTAGCCCAAGAGCCGCAGTACTTC. Its translation: CASSRGLAQEPQYF.

CDR3 amino acids: CASSVDPGGEKLFF. The CDR3 region has the DNA TGTGCCAGCAGCGTAGATCCAGGGGGAGAAAAACTGTTTTTT. The chain links TRBV9 to TRBJ1-4, with 7 bases identical to TRBD1. The germline V gene has CDR1 SGDLS and CDR2 YYNGEE. V lost 0 bases and J lost 8; bases outside the gene matches: 4. The CDR3 runs 14 residues.

The chain uses TRBV4-1 and TRBJ1-1, with D unclear. Germline assignment: CDR1 MGHRA and CDR2 YSYEKL. V gave up 7 bases and J gave up 1 base, with 4 bases separating them. The CDR3 has 11 residues. The chain's CDR3 is CASNSNTEAFF. In DNA, the CDR3 is TGCGCCAGCAACTCGAACACTGAAGCTTTCTTT.

The chain joins TRBV6-6 to TRBJ2-5; TRBD1 aligns across 10 bases. CDR3 length: 15 residues. V was pared by 4 bases and J by 5 bases, with 7 bases of the junction left unmatched. Germline assignment: CDR1 MNHNY and CDR2 SVGAGI (reference sequence). The chain's CDR3 is CASSLEGQGWETQYF. The CDR3 DNA follows: TGTGCCAGCAGTTTGGAGGGACAGGGGTGGGAGACCCAGTACTTC.

This sequence joins TRBV5-8 and TRBJ1-2; 9 nucleotides align to TRBD1. V was clipped by 3 bases and J by 2 bases; unmatched bases: 8. The CDR3 is made up of 16 amino acids. Germline V gene lookup returns CDR1 SGHTS and CDR2 YDEGEE. The CDR3 region has the DNA TGTGCCAGCAGCTATAGACCGGGACAGGGAAACTATGGCTACACCTTC. This encodes CASSYRPGQGNYGYTF.

The genes are TRBV19 and TRBJ1-1; D possibly corresponds to TRBD1 (5 bases). Trimming took off 5 bases at V and 0 bases at J, with 16 bases between the two ends. The CDR3 is 16 residues long. Per the germline V gene, CDR1 is LNHDA and CDR2 is SQIVND (reference sequence). CDR3 amino acids: CASSFQLRQMNTEAFF. CDR3 nucleotide sequence: TGTGCCAGTAGTTTCCAACTCAGACAGATGAACACTGAAGCTTTCTTT. The full variable domain, completed using reference TRBV19 and TRBJ1-1, is DGGITQSPKYLFRKEGQNVTLSCEQNLNHDAMYWYRQDPGQGLRLIYYSQIVNDFQKGDIAEGYSVSREKKESFPLTVTSAQKNPTAFYLCASSFQLRQMNTEAFFGQGTRLTVV.

The chain is built from TRBV5-4 and TRBJ2-4; 11 bases fit TRBD1. This CDR3 has 14 amino acids. J gave up 8 bases and V 3 bases, and 4 bases lay outside the gene matches. Per the germline V gene, CDR1 is SGHNT and CDR2 is YYREEE (reference sequence). The CDR3 loop reads CASSSGQGADIQYF. The CDR3, as DNA: TGTGCCAGCAGCTCCGGACAGGGGGCGGACATTCAGTACTTC.

This sequence joins TRBV9 and TRBJ2-7; D may be TRBD2 (6 bases). The CDR3 runs to 14 residues. Germline CDR1 reads SGDLS; CDR2 reads YYNGEE. V dropped 4 bases and J dropped 7 bases, with 18 bases sitting between them. The CDR3: CASSPSGGWEEQYF. CDR3 coding DNA: TGTGCCAGCAGCCCCTCAGGAGGGTGGGAAGAGCAGTACTTC. The full variable domain, completed using reference TRBV9 and TRBJ2-7, is DSGVTQTPKHLITATGQRVTLRCSPRSGDLSVYWYQQSLDQGLQFLIQYYNGEERAKGNILERFSAQQFPDLHSELNLSSLELGDSALYFCASSPSGGWEEQYFGPGTRLTVT.

A single count supports this clone. The V gene is TRBV15, the J gene TRBJ1-1, with 9 positions matching TRBD1. Germline values: CDR1 LNHNV, CDR2 YYDKDF (reference sequence). The CDR3 spans 14 residues. The trim removed 6 bases at V and 5 bases at J, leaving 7 bases unmatched. In DNA, the CDR3 is TGTGCCACCAGGCACAGGGGGCAAGGGACTGAAGCTTTCTTT. Its translation: CATRHRGQGTEAFF.

The chain links TRBV2 to TRBJ1-2; 11 bases are shared with TRBD1. CDR1 SNHLY and CDR2 FYNNEI come from the germline V gene. This CDR3 spans 16 amino acids. J was trimmed by 6 bases and V by 3 bases; bases with no gene match: 9. This chain's CDR3 is CASSDWTGGVRDGYTF. The CDR3 DNA reads TGTGCCAGCAGTGACTGGACAGGGGGCGTGAGGGATGGCTACACCTTC.

This sequence joins TRBV29-1 and TRBJ1-1; D remains ambiguous. V was pared by 5 bases and J by 0 bases, with 10 bases between. The CDR3 consists of 13 residues. The germline V gene encodes CDR1 SQVTM and CDR2 ANQGSEA. The CDR3 sequence is CSVFRGMNTEAFF. CDR3 coding DNA: TGCAGCGTTTTCCGGGGAATGAACACTGAAGCTTTCTTT.

V and J are TRBV28 and TRBJ2-7; D unclear. Germline CDR1 is MDHEN and CDR2 is SYDVKM. The V gene lost 8 bases and the J gene lost 3 bases, with 11 bases spanning the gap. This CDR3 is 12 amino acids long. The CDR3 sequence is CASGGQIYEQYV. The CDR3 nucleotides read TGTGCCAGCGGCGGTCAGATCTACGAGCAGTACGTC.

V usage is TRBV6-6 and J usage is TRBJ1-4; no reliable D call. V shed 0 bases and J shed 6 bases, with 11 bases lying between them. The CDR3 has 15 amino acids. Germline-derived CDR1 and CDR2 are MNHNY and SVGAGI (reference sequence). As DNA, the CDR3 is TGTGCCAGCAGTTACTCCTCCCGTCCCGATGAAAAACTGTTTTTT. Encoded protein: CASSYSSRPDEKLFF.

V usage is TRBV10-1 and J usage is TRBJ1-1, with 7 nucleotides matching TRBD1. J was trimmed by 1 base and V by 5 bases; bases with no gene match: 10. Looked up from germline, CDR1 is WNHNN and CDR2 is SYGVQD (reference sequence). CDR3 length: 16 residues. The CDR3 nucleotides are TGCGCCAGCAGTCCAGAGACAGGGATTGCGAACACTGAAGCTTTCTTT. Its protein product is CASSPETGIANTEAFF.

This clone was recorded only once. The rearrangement joins TRBV5-1 to TRBJ1-1; D unresolved. Per the germline V gene, CDR1 is SGHRS and CDR2 is YFSETQ. Trimming shortened V by 5 bases and J by 0 bases, and 11 bases separated the two germline ends. The CDR3 spans 14 residues. The CDR3 region has the DNA TGCGCCAGCAGACCCGGGAAGATGAACACTGAAGCTTTCTTT. Its translation: CASRPGKMNTEAFF.

As for this clone: Other nucleotide sequences in the sample specify the same CDR3. V and J are TRBV6-1 and TRBJ1-5, with TRBD1 identical over 7 bases. V shed 5 bases, J shed 2 bases, and the junction held 3 bases outside the gene matches. This CDR3 is built from 14 residues. Germline V gives CDR1 MNHNS, CDR2 SASEGT. CDR3 in DNA: TGTGCCAGCAGTTCCACAGGGGGCAATCAGCCCCAGCATTTT. This translates into CASSSTGGNQPQHF.

As regards this clone: The missing conserved phenylalanine or tryptophan at the end of this CDR3 makes a read error likely. The DNA is omitted, as the CDR3 cannot be located on it reliably, and the CDR3 follows TCRdb's listing. The rearrangement joins TRBV5-1 to TRBJ2-7; TRBD2 is taken as the D call from the table, unchecked against the DNA. Germline-derived CDR1 and CDR2 are SGHRS and YFSETQ. Termini included, the CDR3 measures 13 amino acids. The CDR3 loop is CASSLNRNYPLHI.

The table lists this clone with a count of one. The chain joins TRBV4-3 to TRBJ2-5, with 8 bases lining up with TRBD1. CDR1 LGHNA and CDR2 YSLEER come from the germline V gene. V lost 4 bases, J lost 5 bases, and 18 bases stayed unmatched. The CDR3 contains 18 residues. CDR3 nucleotides: TGCGCCAGCAGCCGCATGGGAACACAGGGGGAAAGGGAGGAGACCCAGTACTTC. Translation: CASSRMGTQGEREETQYF.